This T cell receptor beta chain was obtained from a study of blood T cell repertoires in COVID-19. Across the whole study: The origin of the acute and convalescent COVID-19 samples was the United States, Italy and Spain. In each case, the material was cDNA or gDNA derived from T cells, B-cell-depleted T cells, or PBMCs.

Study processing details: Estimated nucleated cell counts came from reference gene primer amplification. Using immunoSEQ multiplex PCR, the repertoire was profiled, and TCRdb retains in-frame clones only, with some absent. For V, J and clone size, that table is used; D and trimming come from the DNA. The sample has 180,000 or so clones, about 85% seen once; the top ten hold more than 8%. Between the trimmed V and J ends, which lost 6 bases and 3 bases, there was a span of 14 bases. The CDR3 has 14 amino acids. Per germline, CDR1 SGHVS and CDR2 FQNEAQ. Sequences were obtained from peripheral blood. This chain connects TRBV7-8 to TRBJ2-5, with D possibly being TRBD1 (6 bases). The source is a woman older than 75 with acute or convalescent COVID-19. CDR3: CASSRGTSKETQYF. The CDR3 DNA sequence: TGTGCCAGCAGTCGAGGGACATCGAAAGAGACCCAGTACTTC.